These 4 T cell receptor beta chains share one sample of origin, sequenced in a study of T cell responses to AZD1222 COVID-19 vaccine. Clones were read by immunoSEQ multiplex PCR, and TCRdb kept only the in-frame ones, dropping some. The sample holds 180,000 or so clones, about 95% seen once. This specimen consisted of peripheral blood, obtained on day 0 of AZD1222 vaccination. The receptor set was obtained from an adult in good health.

V usage is TRBV12-5 and J usage is TRBJ2-3; D gene uncertain. This CDR3 is 13 amino acids long. Germline V gene lookup returns CDR1 LGHNT and CDR2 FRNRAP. Trimming shortened V by 4 bases and J by 6 bases, and 11 bases separated the two germline ends. The CDR3 reads CASGSLLTDTQYF. In nucleotides, the CDR3 is TGTGCTAGTGGTTCCCTCCTAACGGATACGCAGTATTTT.

This chain joins TRBV5-1 and TRBJ1-1; D remains unclear. The CDR3 covers 13 residues. Between the trimmed V and J ends, which lost 1 base and 2 bases, there was a span of 6 bases. Looked up from germline, CDR1 is SGHRS and CDR2 is YFSETQ. CDR3 residues: CASSLRFNTEAFF. CDR3 bases: TGCGCCAGCAGCTTGCGTTTTAACACTGAAGCTTTCTTT.

The chain links TRBV4-2 to TRBJ1-4; no reliable D call. CDR3 size: 17 residues. Trimming removed 4 bases from V and 0 bases from J, with 15 bases in between. CDR1 and CDR2 from the germline V gene are LGHNA and YNFKEQ. The CDR3 loop reads CASSPRIDGTTNEKLFF. DNA for the CDR3: TGTGCCAGCAGCCCCCGCATTGACGGGACAACTAATGAAAAACTGTTTTTT.

The chain employs TRBV10-3 and TRBJ2-3, with TRBD2 matching over 11 bases. The J segment lost 0 bases and the V segment lost 6 bases, leaving 5 bases of the junction unmatched. CDR3 length: 16 residues. Per germline, CDR1 ENHRY and CDR2 SYGVKD. This CDR3 reads CAISGLAGASTDTQYF. Here the CDR3 DNA reads TGTGCCATCAGCGGACTAGCGGGCGCAAGCACAGATACGCAGTATTTT.